The clone carrying this T cell receptor (beta chain) showed up just a few times. The antigen is not known. This entry is derived from a study of T cells in Graves' hyperthyroidism and ophthalmopathy. Findings of the study overall: With a median lead of approximately 6 months before onset, the model predicted ophthalmopathy. In the blood, most expanded thyroid clonotypes above 0.001 appeared as well.

From RNA transcripts, TCR beta CDR3 regions were amplified. HTBI primers were the set used in a first-round RT-PCR of the TCR CDR3. TCRdb ran MiXCR on the multiplex PCR reads and lists one entry per CDR3 protein. The sample has about 350,000 distinct CDR3 sequences; approximately 15% are singletons. The CDR3 sequence is 13 residues long. Germline CDR1 is KGHDR and CDR2 is SFDVKD. The V end was cut by 4 bases, the J end by 9 bases, with 11 bases between. An absence of ophthalmopathy progression within 18 months meant stable Graves' hyperthyroidism. The PBMCs were sourced from fresh peripheral blood (approximately 9 ml).

J is TRBJ2-2 and V is TRBV24-1; D is possibly TRBD2 (6 bases). The sequence came from a woman aged 25 to 39 with Graves' hyperthyroidism. Sequencing was performed on blood. CDR3 DNA sequence: TGTGCCACCAGTGACGGGGGTGTCCGGGAGCTGTTTTTT. It is translated as CATSDGGVRELFF.